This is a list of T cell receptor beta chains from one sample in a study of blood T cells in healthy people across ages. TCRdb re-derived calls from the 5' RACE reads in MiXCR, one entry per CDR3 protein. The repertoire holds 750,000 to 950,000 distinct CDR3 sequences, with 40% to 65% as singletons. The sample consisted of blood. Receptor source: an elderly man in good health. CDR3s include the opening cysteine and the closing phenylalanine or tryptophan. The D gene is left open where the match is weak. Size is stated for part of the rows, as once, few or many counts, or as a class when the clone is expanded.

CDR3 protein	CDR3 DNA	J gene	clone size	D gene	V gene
CASRGKLAGDQETQYF	TGCGCCAGCAGGGGAAAACTAGCGGGAGACCAAGAGACCCAGTACTTC	TRBJ2-5	-	TRBD2	TRBV10-2
CASSDPTSGRRNEQFF	TGTGCCAGCAGTGACCCGACTAGCGGGAGACGGAATGAGCAGTTCTTC	TRBJ2-1	few	TRBD2	TRBV25-1
CASARGIGQPQHF	TGTGCCAGCGCACGGGGGATAGGGCAGCCCCAGCATTTT	TRBJ1-5	-	-	TRBV18
CASSLGGTATYEQYF	TGTGCCAGCAGCTTAGGAGGGACGGCAACCTACGAGCAGTACTTC	TRBJ2-7	-	-	TRBV11-1
CASSQSPAGVVETQYF	TGTGCCAGCAGTCAGTCCCCGGCGGGAGTTGTGGAGACCCAGTACTTC	TRBJ2-5	-	TRBD2	TRBV6-2/TRBV6-3
CASSLPGSDDGYTF	TGCGCCAGCAGCCTCCCGGGCAGCGACGACGGCTACACCTTC	TRBJ1-2	few	-	TRBV5-1
CASSSPRQGASYEQYF	TGTGCCAGCAGTTCCCCCAGACAGGGGGCATCATACGAGCAGTACTTC	TRBJ2-7	once	TRBD1	TRBV28
CASSPARGEAFF	TGTGCCAGCAGCCCGGCTAGAGGTGAAGCTTTCTTT	TRBJ1-1	-	-	TRBV7-9
CASSQAGLVSDTQYF	TGTGCCAGCAGCCAAGCGGGGCTAGTTTCGGATACGCAGTATTTT	TRBJ2-3	few	-	TRBV14
CASSLGRDAIPYEQYF	TGTGCCAGCAGCTTAGGCCGGGACGCCATACCCTACGAGCAGTACTTC	TRBJ2-7	-	-	TRBV7-9
CASSQDIAGGGFEQFF	TGTGCCAGCAGCCAAGATATAGCGGGAGGGGGATTTGAGCAGTTCTTC	TRBJ2-1	-	TRBD2	TRBV4-2
CSLVEGARSNEQYF	TGCAGCTTAGTGGAGGGGGCGCGGTCCAATGAGCAGTACTTC	TRBJ2-7	-	-	TRBV29-1
CASSVRQGSYNEQFF	TGTGCCAGCAGCGTCCGACAGGGATCCTACAATGAGCAGTTCTTC	TRBJ2-1	-	TRBD1	TRBV2
CASRPTGRYAYF	TGTGCCAGCAGGCCGACTGGGAGATACGCGTATTTT	TRBJ2-3	few	-	TRBV12-3/TRBV12-4
CASSLTDSNQPQHF	TGTGCCAGCAGCTTAACAGATAGCAATCAGCCCCAGCATTTT	TRBJ1-5	few	-	TRBV7-8
CATSDSDSRSYNEQFF	TGTGCCACCAGTGATTCGGACAGCCGCTCCTACAATGAGCAGTTCTTC	TRBJ2-1	-	-	TRBV24-1
CSARDQREDTHRYAYF	TGCAGTGCTAGAGATCAGCGGGAGGATACGCACAGATACGCGTATTTT	TRBJ2-3	few	TRBD2	TRBV20-1
CASSHATRPPYNEQFF	TGTGCCAGCAGCCATGCGACTAGGCCCCCCTACAATGAGCAGTTCTTC	TRBJ2-1	-	-	TRBV14
CSATPGQVTHRYAYF	TGCAGTGCTACGCCGGGACAGGTCACCCACAGATACGCGTATTTT	TRBJ2-3	-	TRBD1	TRBV20-1
CASSKVPRQQETQYF	TGTGCCAGCAGCAAAGTTCCGAGACAGCAGGAGACCCAGTACTTC	TRBJ2-5	-	-	TRBV21-1
CASSQGTAGVRNEQFF	TGTGCCAGCAGCCAAGGTACAGCGGGAGTTCGCAATGAGCAGTTCTTC	TRBJ2-1	-	TRBD2	TRBV4-2
CATSQGERSGQFF	TGTGCCACCAGTCAAGGGGAGCGCTCCGGGCAGTTCTTC	TRBJ2-1	-	-	TRBV24-1
CATQGVGGTEAFF	TGTGCCACACAAGGGGTCGGGGGCACTGAAGCTTTCTTT	TRBJ1-1	-	-	TRBV6-5
CASGTTGGEAFF	TGCGCCAGCGGTACAACTGGGGGTGAAGCTTTCTTT	TRBJ1-1	-	-	TRBV5-1
CASSRSGTVSGQYF	TGTGCCAGCAGCCGGTCCGGAACAGTGAGTGGGCAGTACTTC	TRBJ2-7	-	-	TRBV6-5
CSVQDSTPFNEQFF	TGCAGCGTCCAGGACAGTACCCCTTTCAATGAGCAGTTCTTC	TRBJ2-1	-	-	TRBV29-1
CANSDRGIGETQYF	TGTGCCAACAGTGACAGGGGGATCGGGGAGACCCAGTACTTC	TRBJ2-5	-	TRBD1	TRBV6-1
CASSLEGTKQETQYF	TGCGCCAGCAGCTTGGAAGGGACCAAGCAAGAGACCCAGTACTTC	TRBJ2-5	few	-	TRBV5-1
CASSPSWTSGSYEQYF	TGTGCCAGCAGCCCCAGTTGGACTAGCGGCTCCTACGAGCAGTACTTC	TRBJ2-7	few	TRBD2	TRBV7-2
CASAGGKNIQYF	TGTGCCAGTGCCGGGGGGAAAAACATTCAGTACTTC	TRBJ2-4	-	TRBD2	TRBV2
CASSSPSDAQYF	TGTGCCAGCAGCTCTCCCAGTGATGCGCAGTATTTT	TRBJ2-3	-	-	TRBV3-1
CASSYVENEQFF	TGTGCCAGCAGTTACGTCGAGAATGAGCAGTTCTTC	TRBJ2-1	-	-	TRBV6-6
CATSREYPKGIQYF	TGTGCCACCAGCAGAGAATACCCCAAGGGCATTCAGTACTTC	TRBJ2-4	few	-	TRBV15
CASSRQGALSYTF	TGTGCCAGCAGTCGACAGGGGGCGCTCAGCTACACCTTC	TRBJ1-2	few	TRBD1	TRBV27
CASSQGGLMGRGEQFF	TGTGCCAGCAGTCAAGGGGGCCTTATGGGCCGCGGTGAGCAGTTCTTC	TRBJ2-1	-	TRBD1	TRBV28
CASGYGQGTGEQYF	TGTGCCAGCGGCTATGGACAGGGCACGGGCGAGCAGTACTTC	TRBJ2-7	-	TRBD1	TRBV7-3
CASSRGVAEPQETQYF	TGTGCCAGCTCACGCGGGGTAGCGGAACCACAAGAGACCCAGTACTTC	TRBJ2-5	-	-	TRBV18
CASSFRVEGHRYAYF	TGTGCCAGCAGTTTCCGTGTGGAGGGGCACAGATACGCGTATTTT	TRBJ2-3	few	-	TRBV12-3/TRBV12-4
CASMRGGTAQANVLTF	TGTGCCAGCATGAGGGGAGGGACGGCTCAGGCCAACGTCCTGACTTTC	TRBJ2-6	few	TRBD2	TRBV2
CASRAGSSNTGELFF	TGCGCCAGCAGGGCTGGATCATCGAACACCGGGGAGCTGTTTTTT	TRBJ2-2	-	-	TRBV5-1
CATSDLRGGTQNEQFF	TGTGCCACCAGTGATTTGAGGGGGGGAACTCAGAATGAGCAGTTCTTC	TRBJ2-1	-	-	TRBV24-1
CSAWDRAYEQYF	TGCAGCGCCTGGGACAGGGCCTACGAGCAGTACTTC	TRBJ2-7	-	TRBD1	TRBV29-1
CASSQDLGRVGAEGANVLTF	TGTGCCAGCAGCCAAGATCTTGGTAGGGTGGGAGCGGAAGGGGCCAACGTCCTGACTTTC	TRBJ2-6	many	-	TRBV3-1
CASSSLAGLPLPLNIQYF	TGTGCCAGCAGCTCGCTAGCGGGCCTACCTCTTCCCTTGAACATTCAGTACTTC	TRBJ2-4	-	TRBD2	TRBV7-2
CAISESRETNEKLFF	TGTGCCATCAGCGAAAGCAGGGAAACTAATGAAAAACTGTTTTTT	TRBJ1-4	few	-	TRBV10-3
CASVQRRGGRGYEQYF	TGTGCCAGCGTTCAGCGGCGAGGAGGTCGGGGCTACGAGCAGTACTTC	TRBJ2-7	-	-	TRBV2
CASSPVETQYF	TGTGCCAGCTCACCCGTGGAGACCCAGTACTTC	TRBJ2-5	few	-	TRBV18
CASMASPKSDTQYF	TGTGCCAGCATGGCTAGCCCGAAGTCAGATACGCAGTATTTT	TRBJ2-3	-	-	TRBV2
CSARVSGGAKNIQYF	TGCAGTGCTAGAGTGTCGGGAGGGGCGAAAAACATTCAGTACTTC	TRBJ2-4	-	TRBD2	TRBV20-1
CASTTVRGTHRYAYF	TGTGCCAGCACCACCGTCCGGGGGACTCACAGATACGCGTATTTT	TRBJ2-3	-	-	TRBV11-2
CASSFDVGGSYWNEQFF	TGTGCCAGCAGTTTCGACGTCGGCGGGAGCTATTGGAATGAGCAGTTCTTC	TRBJ2-1	-	TRBD2	TRBV12-3/TRBV12-4
CSASSREIRDAYF	TGCAGTGCTAGCTCCCGGGAGATTAGAGACGCGTATTTT	TRBJ2-3	-	-	TRBV20-1
CAIRATDEQFF	TGTGCCATCAGGGCGACAGATGAGCAGTTCTTC	TRBJ2-1	-	-	TRBV10-3
CASRASGGAWGYTF	TGTGCCAGCAGAGCCTCGGGGGGGGCGTGGGGCTACACCTTC	TRBJ1-2	-	-	TRBV27